Below, one T cell receptor (beta chain) is given with its context. In the study's own analysis: Scientists estimated how many nucleated cells there were by amplifying reference gene primers. Only in-frame clones appear in the TCRdb table, and some are missing; sequencing was by immunoSEQ multiplex PCR. That table gives V, J and clone size, and the DNA gave D and trimming. The repertoire has approximately 90,000 clones, approximately 89% of them found once; the top ten carry about 0.51%. J gave up 7 bases and V 5 bases, and 11 bases lay outside the gene matches. The germline V gene encodes CDR1 MNHEY and CDR2 SMNVEV (reference sequence). The CDR3 is 15 amino acids. This sample is part of a study of blood T cell repertoires in COVID-19. Background on the study: T cells, B-cell-depleted T cells, or PBMCs provided the cDNA or gDNA that served as material.

This TCR was recovered from a man between 60 and 75 years old with acute or convalescent COVID-19. The material sequenced was peripheral blood. J is TRBJ1-2 and V is TRBV27, with 9 nucleotides matching TRBD1. CDR3 DNA: TGTGCCAGCAGTCTCTGGGGGGGACAGGGACCTGGCTACACCTTC. This translates into CASSLWGGQGPGYTF.